This T cell receptor beta chain is from a study of identical twins. Findings and caveats of the study: There was an excess of low generation probability in the out-of-frame alpha sequences that twins shared.

Turning to this clonotype: What it binds is not known.

After template switching added a universal primer site, the resulting cDNA carried unique molecular identifiers. One entry per CDR3 protein results from TCRdb running MiXCR on the 5' RACE reads. The data show roughly 290,000 distinct CDR3 sequences, under 9.5% seen once. The same sample was also used in a study of yellow fever vaccine responses in identical twins.

The receptor's source is a woman between 18 and 29 years old in good health. Sequenced: memory (CD45RO+) T cells sorted from blood.

The CDR3 reads CATSREGADNEKLFF. DNA for the CDR3: TGTGCCACCAGCAGAGAGGGGGCCGATAATGAAAAACTGTTTTTT. The rearrangement uses TRBV15 and TRBJ1-4; tentative D call: TRBD1 (6 bases). The CDR3 is made up of 15 amino acids. CDR1 is LNHNV and CDR2 is YYDKDF in the germline V gene (reference sequence). V lost 0 bases and J lost 4, with 9 bases in between. Based on the CDR3 plus reference TRBV15 and TRBJ1-4, the full variable domain is DAMVIQNPRYQVTQFGKPVTLSCSQTLNHNVMYWYQQKSSQAPKLLFHYYDKDFNNEADTPDNFQSRRPNTSFCFLDIRSPGLGDTAMYLCATSREGADNEKLFFGSGTQLSVL.